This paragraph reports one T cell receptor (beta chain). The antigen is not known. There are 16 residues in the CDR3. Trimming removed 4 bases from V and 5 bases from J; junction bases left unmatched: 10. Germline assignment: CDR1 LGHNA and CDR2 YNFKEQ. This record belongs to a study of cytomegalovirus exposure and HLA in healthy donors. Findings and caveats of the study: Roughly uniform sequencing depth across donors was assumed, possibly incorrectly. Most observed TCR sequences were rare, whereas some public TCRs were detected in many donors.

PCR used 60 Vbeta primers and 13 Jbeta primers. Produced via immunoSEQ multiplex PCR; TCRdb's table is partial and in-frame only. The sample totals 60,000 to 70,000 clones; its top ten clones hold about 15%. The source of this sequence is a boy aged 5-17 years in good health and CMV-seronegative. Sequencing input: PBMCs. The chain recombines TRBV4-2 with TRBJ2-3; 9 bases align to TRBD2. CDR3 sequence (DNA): TGTGCCAGCAGCCCTTGGATGGCGGGGGGGGGAGATACGCAGTATTTT. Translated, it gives CASSPWMAGGGDTQYF.